This is a list of T cell receptor beta chains from one sample in a study of immune evolution from preneoplasia to lung adenocarcinoma. Data came from immunoSEQ multiplex PCR; TCRdb stores just in-frame clones and leaves some out. This sample has 20,000 to 25,000 clones, with around three quarters found just once. Sequencing used FFPE invasive lung adenocarcinoma tissue. These receptors were obtained from a person aged 55 to 75 with lung adenocarcinoma. Each CDR3 is given with its conserved first and last residue. A D gene is named only where the DNA matches it firmly. The size of a clone is reported for some rows only, either as once, few or many, or as a class for expanded clones.

V gene: TRBV7-6; clone size: NA; D gene: NA; J gene: TRBJ2-1; CDR3 DNA: TGTGCCAGCAGCTTAGAGGGTAGAAGGCAGTTCTTC; CDR3 protein: CASSLEGRRQFF
V gene: TRBV29-1; clone size: NA; D gene: TRBD1; J gene: TRBJ2-1; CDR3 DNA: TGCAGCGTTGACCTTAGGGCGGAGACAGGGGACCGTGGGCAGTTCTTC; CDR3 protein: CSVDLRAETGDRGQFF
V gene: TRBV5-1; clone size: NA; D gene: TRBD2; J gene: TRBJ2-2; CDR3 DNA: TGCGCCAGCTCCGGGACTAGGGCCGCCGGGGAGCTGTTTTTT; CDR3 protein: CASSGTRAAGELFF
V gene: TRBV6-5; clone size: NA; D gene: NA; J gene: TRBJ2-7; CDR3 DNA: TGTGCCAGCAAGACTTCAGCGGGCCACGAGCAGTACTTC; CDR3 protein: CASKTSAGHEQYF
V gene: TRBV23-1; clone size: few; D gene: NA; J gene: TRBJ1-1; CDR3 DNA: TGCGCCAGCAGTCGGGCAGGGAGCACTGAAGCTTTCTTT; CDR3 protein: CASSRAGSTEAFF
V gene: TRBV19; clone size: NA; D gene: TRBD2; J gene: TRBJ2-7; CDR3 DNA: TGTGCCAGTAGTCCCTCCCGGAGGGGACTAGCGGGGAGCTCCTACGAGCAGTACTTC; CDR3 protein: CASSPSRRGLAGSSYEQYF
V gene: TRBV19; clone size: NA; D gene: NA; J gene: TRBJ1-5; CDR3 DNA: TGTGCCACGAGGGAAATAGGAGGCAATCAGCCCCAGCATTTT; CDR3 protein: CATREIGGNQPQHF
V gene: TRBV29-1; clone size: NA; D gene: TRBD1; J gene: TRBJ1-2; CDR3 DNA: TGCAGCGTTGAAGCCCGGGACAGGGGAAATGGCTACACCTTC; CDR3 protein: CSVEARDRGNGYTF
V gene: TRBV28; clone size: NA; D gene: TRBD2; J gene: TRBJ2-3; CDR3 DNA: TGTGCCAGCAGTGACCGAACGGGGGGTTGGGGAGATACGCAGTATTTT; CDR3 protein: CASSDRTGGWGDTQYF
V gene: TRBV5-4; clone size: few; D gene: NA; J gene: TRBJ2-5; CDR3 DNA: TGTGCCAGCAGCCCCAGCCCGGACTCACAAGAGACCCAGTACTTC; CDR3 protein: CASSPSPDSQETQYF
V gene: TRBV30; clone size: NA; D gene: TRBD1; J gene: TRBJ1-2; CDR3 DNA: TGTGCCTGGAGTGTTAAGGGACAGGGTGGCTACACCTTC; CDR3 protein: CAWSVKGQGGYTF
V gene: TRBV28; clone size: NA; D gene: TRBD2; J gene: TRBJ2-7; CDR3 DNA: TGTGCCAGCAGTTCGCCGGGAGGACTTTCCAACGAGCAGTACTTC; CDR3 protein: CASSSPGGLSNEQYF
V gene: TRBV5-4; clone size: NA; D gene: NA; J gene: TRBJ2-3; CDR3 DNA: TGTGCCAGCAGCTCCGAGGGAGATACGCAGTATTTT; CDR3 protein: CASSSEGDTQYF
V gene: TRBV2; clone size: NA; D gene: NA; J gene: TRBJ2-7; CDR3 DNA: TGTGCCAGCAGTGTTACGGGAGAGGGGCAGTACTTC; CDR3 protein: CASSVTGEGQYF
V gene: TRBV29-1; clone size: few; D gene: TRBD1; J gene: TRBJ2-1; CDR3 DNA: TGCAGCGTTGTGGGACAGTCCCCGAGCTCCTACAATGAGCAGTTCTTC; CDR3 protein: CSVVGQSPSSYNEQFF
V gene: TRBV2; clone size: NA; D gene: NA; J gene: TRBJ1-2; CDR3 DNA: TGTGCCGCAATGGGGACGGCCTATGGCTACACCTTC; CDR3 protein: CAAMGTAYGYTF
V gene: TRBV5-1; clone size: NA; D gene: TRBD2; J gene: TRBJ2-7; CDR3 DNA: TGCGCCAGCGGTTCGGGAGGGCCGACCTACGAGCAGTACTTC; CDR3 protein: CASGSGGPTYEQYF
V gene: TRBV28; clone size: NA; D gene: TRBD1; J gene: TRBJ1-2; CDR3 DNA: TGTGCCAGCAGTTTATACCGGACAGGGGAATCCAACTATGGCTACACCTTC; CDR3 protein: CASSLYRTGESNYGYTF
V gene: TRBV5-1; clone size: few; D gene: NA; J gene: TRBJ1-1; CDR3 DNA: TGCGCCAGCAGCTCACAGGGTGGGACTGAAGCTTTCTTT; CDR3 protein: CASSSQGGTEAFF
V gene: TRBV29-1; clone size: NA; D gene: NA; J gene: TRBJ2-5; CDR3 DNA: TGCAGCGTTAATGCTCAACAAGAGACCCAGTACTTC; CDR3 protein: CSVNAQQETQYF
V gene: TRBV7-8; clone size: NA; D gene: NA; J gene: TRBJ2-2; CDR3 DNA: TGTGCCAGCAGCTTAGCGATCGGGGAGCTGTTTTTT; CDR3 protein: CASSLAIGELFF
V gene: TRBV19; clone size: NA; D gene: TRBD2; J gene: TRBJ2-3; CDR3 DNA: TGTGCCACCGGAAAGGGACTAGCGGGCCCCACAGATACGCAGTATTTT; CDR3 protein: CATGKGLAGPTDTQYF
V gene: TRBV6-1; clone size: once; D gene: TRBD1; J gene: TRBJ2-2; CDR3 DNA: TGTGCCAGTAGGACAGGGAACACCGGGGAGCTGTTTTTT; CDR3 protein: CASRTGNTGELFF
V gene: TRBV4-1; clone size: NA; D gene: NA; J gene: TRBJ2-2; CDR3 DNA: TGCGCCAGCAGCCAAGGCCCTGGGAACGCCGCGGGAACCGGGGAGCTGTTTTTT; CDR3 protein: CASSQGPGNAAGTGELFF
V gene: TRBV6-1; clone size: NA; D gene: NA; J gene: TRBJ2-3; CDR3 DNA: TGTGCCAGCAGTGAATACGACGGCGGCACAGATACGCAGTATTTT; CDR3 protein: CASSEYDGGTDTQYF
V gene: TRBV28; clone size: NA; D gene: NA; J gene: TRBJ2-3; CDR3 DNA: TGTGCCAGCAGTCCCGGGTCGGCAAATACGCAGTATTTT; CDR3 protein: CASSPGSANTQYF
V gene: TRBV5-4; clone size: NA; D gene: NA; J gene: TRBJ2-2; CDR3 DNA: TGTGCCAGCAGCTTGTACGGGAGACCCGGGGAGCTGTTTTTT; CDR3 protein: CASSLYGRPGELFF
V gene: TRBV7-2; clone size: NA; D gene: NA; J gene: TRBJ2-3; CDR3 DNA: TGTGCCAGCAGCTTAGTAGATACGCAGTATTTT; CDR3 protein: CASSLVDTQYF
V gene: TRBV10-2; clone size: NA; D gene: TRBD1; J gene: TRBJ2-1; CDR3 DNA: TGCGCCAGTCAGGGGGACTCCTACAATGAGCAGTTCTTC; CDR3 protein: CASQGDSYNEQFF